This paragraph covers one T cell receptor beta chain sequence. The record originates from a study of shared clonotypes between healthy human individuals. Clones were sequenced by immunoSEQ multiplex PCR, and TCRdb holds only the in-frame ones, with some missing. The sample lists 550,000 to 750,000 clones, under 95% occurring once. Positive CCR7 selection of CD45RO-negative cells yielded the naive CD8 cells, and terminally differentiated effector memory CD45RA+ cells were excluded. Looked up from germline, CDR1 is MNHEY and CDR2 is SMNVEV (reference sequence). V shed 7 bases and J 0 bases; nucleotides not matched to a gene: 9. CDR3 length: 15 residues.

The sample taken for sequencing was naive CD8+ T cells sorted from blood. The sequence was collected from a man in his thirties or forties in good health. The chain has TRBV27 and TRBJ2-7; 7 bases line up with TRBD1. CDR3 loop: CASKRQGLSSYEQYF. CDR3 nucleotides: TGTGCCAGCAAAAGACAGGGATTAAGCTCCTACGAGCAGTACTTC.